The 21 T cell receptor beta chains presented below share a single source sample, sequenced in a study of T-cell reconstitution after alpha-beta-depleted transplantation in children. TCRbeta library construction was performed incorporating unique molecular identifiers. MiXCR, applied by TCRdb to the PCR reads, yields one record per CDR3 protein. Of around 960,000 distinct CDR3 sequences in the sample, around 30% were seen once. The input for sequencing was PBMCs, mostly from graft donor cells, taken 360 days after TCRalphabeta/CD19-depleted stem cell transplant. The origin of the receptors is a boy under two years old who had a stem cell transplant for SCID, so the T cells may come from the graft donor.

This clonotype was detected a few times. The DNA for the CDR3 is TGTGCCAGCAGCCTCAATGCCCCGGGGACGTTCTCCTACGAGCAGTACTTC. Its protein is CASSLNAPGTFSYEQYF. The chain recombines TRBV3-1 with TRBJ2-7; D assignment may be TRBD1 or TRBD2 (5 bases each). There are 17 residues in the CDR3. The V end lost 4 bases, the J end lost 0 bases, and 19 bases lay between the germline ends. Germline CDR1 and CDR2: LGHDT and YNNKEL (reference sequence).

J is TRBJ2-7 and V is TRBV18, with 8 nucleotides matching TRBD2. Germline assignment: CDR1 KGHSH and CDR2 LQKENI. The CDR3 is made up of 16 amino acids. V dropped 3 bases and J dropped 0; count of bases not matched to a gene: 7. The DNA for the CDR3 is TGTGCCAGCTCACCGATCCGGGGGGGATTCTCCTACGAGCAGTACTTC. Translated: CASSPIRGGFSYEQYF. The whole variable domain, filled in from reference TRBV18 and TRBJ2-7, reads NAGVMQNPRHLVRRRGQEARLRCSPMKGHSHVYWYRQLPEEGLKFMVYLQKENIIDESGMPKERFSAEFPKEGPSILRIQQVVRGDSAAYFCASSPIRGGFSYEQYFGPGTRLTVT.

The chain joins TRBV7-9 to TRBJ2-1; D possibly uses TRBD1 or TRBD2 (5 bases each). The CDR3 spans 14 residues. V dropped 4 bases and J dropped 8 bases, with 15 bases sitting between them. CDR1 SEHNR and CDR2 FQNEAQ come from the germline V gene (reference sequence). This chain's CDR3 is CASSWDQLLDEQFF. In DNA, the CDR3 is TGTGCCAGCAGCTGGGACCAATTGTTGGATGAGCAGTTCTTC.

CDR3 loop: CASSLRGLTYEQYF. CDR3 bases: TGTGCCAGCAGCTTGCGGGGGCTTACGTACGAGCAGTACTTC. This rearrangement joins TRBV5-6 to TRBJ2-7; D may correspond to TRBD1 or TRBD2 (6 bases each). This CDR3 comprises 14 residues. The ends were cut back, 1 base at V and 4 bases at J, with 12 bases in the middle. Germline V gene sequence: CDR1 SGHDT, CDR2 YYEEEE.

Only a few counts were recorded for this clonotype. The genes are TRBV20-1 and TRBJ1-2; 9 bases are a match to TRBD1. Germline V gene data show CDR1 as DFQATT and CDR2 as SNEGSKA (reference sequence). Losses at the gene ends were 3 bases for V and 4 bases for J; bases not matched to a gene: 6. This CDR3 contains 14 residues. CDR3 loop: CSASQPGQGYGYTF. DNA of the CDR3: TGCAGTGCTAGCCAACCGGGACAGGGCTATGGCTACACCTTC.

In this sample, this clonotype turned up a few times. The chain uses TRBV20-1 and TRBJ2-7, with 8 bases matching TRBD1. Germline lookup yields CDR1 DFQATT and CDR2 SNEGSKA (reference sequence). This CDR3 is built from 15 residues. With 5 bases clipped from V and 7 bases from J, the junction kept 16 bases outside the gene matches. CDR3 residues: CSAGIRTGRRAEQYF. The CDR3 bases are TGCAGTGCTGGGATACGGACAGGGCGCCGGGCAGAGCAGTACTTC.

CDR3 residues: CASSLMGGRNTGELFF. The CDR3, as DNA: TGCGCCAGCAGCTTAATGGGCGGTCGGAACACCGGGGAGCTGTTTTTT. The rearrangement uses TRBV5-1 and TRBJ2-2; no clear D. This CDR3 has 16 amino acids. Germline V lookup: CDR1 SGHRS, CDR2 YFSETQ. V lost 2 bases to trimming and J lost 1 base, with 12 bases between them.

This clonotype showed up just a few times. The chain recombines TRBV5-1 with TRBJ2-7; 7 bases align to TRBD1. After removal of 0 bases from V and 9 bases from J, the junction contained 21 bases not matched to a gene. This CDR3 has 18 residues. In germline, CDR1 is SGHRS, CDR2 YFSETQ. CDR3 nucleotides: TGCGCCAGCAGCTTGGGAGAACTCCGGGACAGACCTTCCCCTGGGCAGTACTTC. Protein: CASSLGELRDRPSPGQYF.

The rearrangement links TRBV2 to TRBJ2-1, with TRBD2 matching 10 bases. The V and J ends lost 10 bases and 6 bases, in that order; junction bases with no gene match: 9. The germline V gene encodes CDR1 SNHLY and CDR2 FYNNEI. The CDR3 is 14 residues long. Written as DNA, the CDR3 is TGTGCCACTCCACCCTCTAGCGGGGGCAATGAGCAGTTCTTC. Amino acid sequence: CATPPSSGGNEQFF.

This chain connects TRBV13 to TRBJ2-7, with a tentative D call TRBD2 (6 bases). V lost 5 bases, J lost 5 bases, and 13 bases lay in between. The CDR3 spans 13 residues. From germline, CDR1 is PRHDT and CDR2 FYEKMQ (reference sequence). CDR3 bases: TGTGCCAGCAGCCTCAGCGGGCGGCACGAGCAGTACTTC. Translated, it gives CASSLSGRHEQYF.

This sequence joins TRBV20-1 and TRBJ2-3; the D gene is possibly TRBD2 (6 bases). The CDR3 spans 14 residues. V was pared by 3 bases and J by 1 base, with 11 bases between. CDR1 and CDR2 (germline): DFQATT, SNEGSKA (reference sequence). The CDR3 DNA sequence: TGCAGTGCTAGTGAAACGGGGGGCACAGATACGCAGTATTTT. Translation gives CSASETGGTDTQYF.

This CDR3 is CASSHLDRGTNTEAFF. CDR3 nucleotide sequence: TGTGCCAGCAGCCACTTAGACAGGGGAACGAACACTGAAGCTTTCTTT. The chain joins TRBV4-2 to TRBJ1-1, with 8 bases matching TRBD1. In germline, CDR1 is LGHNA, CDR2 YNFKEQ. The V gene end was trimmed by 3 bases and the J gene end by 1 base; junction bases not matched to a gene: 7. This CDR3 spans 16 amino acids.

V is TRBV18 and J is TRBJ2-5, with TRBD2 identical over 10 bases. Trimming cost V 2 bases and J 1 base; bases outside gene matches: 7. The CDR3 runs 17 residues. Germline V gene sequence: CDR1 KGHSH, CDR2 LQKENI. Here the CDR3 DNA reads TGTGCCAGCTCACCAATAACTAGCGGGGACCTCCAAGAGACCCAGTACTTC. As protein: CASSPITSGDLQETQYF. Complete variable domain (other parts from reference TRBV18 and TRBJ2-5): NAGVMQNPRHLVRRRGQEARLRCSPMKGHSHVYWYRQLPEEGLKFMVYLQKENIIDESGMPKERFSAEFPKEGPSILRIQQVVRGDSAAYFCASSPITSGDLQETQYFGPGTRLLVL.

The chain links TRBV20-1 to TRBJ1-5; D is ambiguous. V was shortened by 2 bases and J by 0 bases, with 8 bases between the two germline ends. In germline, CDR1 is DFQATT, CDR2 SNEGSKA (reference sequence). The CDR3 is made up of 14 amino acids. The CDR3, as DNA: TGCAGTGCTAGACCGGGCTATAGCAATCAGCCCCAGCATTTT. This gives the protein CSARPGYSNQPQHF.

This sequence joins TRBV20-1 and TRBJ1-5; 12 nucleotides line up with TRBD1. Trimming took 0 bases from V and 3 from J; bases not matched to a gene: 3. The germline gives CDR1 DFQATT, CDR2 SNEGSKA (reference sequence). The CDR3 loop spans 16 amino acids. CDR3 residues: CSARDSGQGANQPQHF. The CDR3 coding sequence is TGCAGTGCTAGAGATTCGGGACAGGGGGCCAATCAGCCCCAGCATTTT.

This clonotype was seen a few times. The chain uses TRBV5-1 and TRBJ2-7; 11 nucleotides agree with TRBD2. The CDR3 has 16 amino acids. The J segment lost 4 bases and the V segment lost 3 bases, leaving 9 bases of the junction unmatched. CDR1 SGHRS and CDR2 YFSETQ come from the germline V gene. The chain's CDR3 is CASSYDRTSGGYEQYF. CDR3 DNA: TGCGCCAGCAGCTACGACCGAACTAGCGGGGGATACGAGCAGTACTTC.

In this sample, this clonotype turned up a few times. CDR3 in amino acids: CSARLTGGKGYTF. CDR3 DNA: TGCAGTGCTAGATTAACAGGGGGCAAAGGCTACACCTTC. The chain combines TRBV20-1 with TRBJ1-2; 9 bases align to TRBD1. V lost 2 bases to trimming and J lost 8 bases; unmatched junction nucleotides: 6. The CDR3 sequence is 13 residues long. Germline V gene lookup returns CDR1 DFQATT and CDR2 SNEGSKA (reference sequence).

V usage is TRBV20-1 and J usage is TRBJ2-7; a possible D gene is TRBD2 (6 bases). The length of the CDR3 is 13 residues. Trimming pared 2 bases from V and 2 bases from J, leaving 10 bases between. Germline CDR1 reads DFQATT; CDR2 reads SNEGSKA (reference sequence). The CDR3 DNA sequence: TGCAGTGCTAGACATAGCGGTGCCTACGAGCAGTACTTC. Protein sequence: CSARHSGAYEQYF.

The gene calls are TRBV5-1 and TRBJ2-6, with unresolved D. Trimming cost V 8 bases and J 0 bases, with 12 bases left between them. The CDR3 has 15 amino acids. Per germline, CDR1 SGHRS and CDR2 YFSETQ. In DNA, the CDR3 is TGCGCCAGTCAATCCCAAGCCTCTGGGGCCAACGTCCTGACTTTC. Its protein product is CASQSQASGANVLTF.

The chain has TRBV12-5 and TRBJ2-5; TRBD2 matches at 8 bases. CDR3 length: 14 amino acids. Trimming cost V 6 bases and J 4 bases; bases outside gene matches: 7. Looked up from germline, CDR1 is LGHNT and CDR2 is FRNRAP. CDR3 protein: CASGPPGGAETQYF. In nucleotides, the CDR3 is TGTGCTAGTGGCCCCCCCGGGGGGGCAGAGACCCAGTACTTC.

The J gene is TRBJ2-5, the V gene TRBV4-2; possibly TRBD2 for D (6 bases). The ends were cut back, 1 base at V and 4 bases at J, with 10 bases in the middle. Germline loops: CDR1 LGHNA, CDR2 YNFKEQ. The CDR3 contains 14 residues. The CDR3 loop reads CASSQGLDRETQYF. The CDR3 DNA is TGTGCCAGCAGCCAAGGACTAGATAGAGAGACCCAGTACTTC.